One and the same sample provided the 20 T cell receptor beta chains below, sequenced in a study of human T cells and chemical hapten exposure. Documented time point: patch test 2, 6 weeks after DPC sensitization. Regarding treatment: therapeutic diphenylcyclopropenone sensitization with weekly scalp DPC. From the RACE reads, TCRdb called clonotypes with MiXCR, one entry per CDR3 protein. The table records 95,000 or so distinct CDR3 sequences, around 10% of them present only once. Sequenced here: whole blood, sampled in connection with sensitization to the hapten diphenylcyclopropenone (DPC). The receptors derive from a middle-aged woman with alopecia areata. Some clones in this sample may be carry-over from other donors' samples.

The chain employs TRBV9 and TRBJ1-1; D ambiguous. Germline V CDR1 and CDR2: SGDLS, YYNGEE. This CDR3 is 14 amino acids long. V was pared by 0 bases and J by 1 base, with 7 bases between. The CDR3: CASSVDGANTEAFF. Here the CDR3 DNA reads TGTGCCAGCAGCGTAGATGGAGCGAACACTGAAGCTTTCTTT.

This clonotype was seen at least ten times. This chain joins TRBV7-2 and TRBJ2-6; D may be TRBD1 (6 bases). With 4 bases removed from V and 0 bases from J, the gap between germline ends came to 7 bases. This CDR3 comprises 15 residues. CDR1 and CDR2 from the germline V gene are SGHTA and FQGNSA. The CDR3 loop reads CASSSRGSGANVLTF. The CDR3 DNA follows: TGTGCCAGCAGCTCCAGGGGCTCTGGGGCCAACGTCCTGACTTTC.

The V gene is TRBV7-2, the J gene TRBJ2-7, with 9 nucleotides matching TRBD1. CDR3 size: 15 residues. The J segment lost 0 bases and the V segment lost 3 bases, leaving 3 bases of the junction unmatched. Germline CDR1 and CDR2: SGHTA and FQGNSA. The CDR3 bases are TGTGCCAGCAGCTTCACAGGGGGCGCCTCCTACGAGCAGTACTTC. It encodes CASSFTGGASYEQYF.

This clonotype was found a few times. J is TRBJ2-1 and V is TRBV5-4; 8 bases are a match to TRBD2. The J segment lost 5 bases and the V segment lost 1 base, leaving 5 bases of the junction unmatched. The CDR3 is 15 amino acids. Germline lookup yields CDR1 SGHNT and CDR2 YYREEE (reference sequence). Here the CDR3 DNA reads TGTGCCAGCAGCTTGTACGGGGGGGGCCACAATGAGCAGTTCTTC. Residues: CASSLYGGGHNEQFF.

This clonotype has just a few counts. The CDR3 DNA reads TGCAGTGCTAGCCCCCGGGCAGGGGGCGCTTCTGGCTATGGCTACACCTTC. This translates into CSASPRAGGASGYGYTF. The gene calls are TRBV20-1 and TRBJ1-2; the match to TRBD1 covers 8 bases. Per germline, CDR1 DFQATT and CDR2 SNEGSKA (reference sequence). CDR3 length equals 17 residues. The V and J ends lost 3 bases and 4 bases, in that order; junction bases with no gene match: 16.

The chain joins TRBV13 to TRBJ2-3, with D tentatively TRBD1 (5 bases). V lost 5 bases and J 0 bases, leaving 12 bases between the germline ends. Per the germline V gene, CDR1 is PRHDT and CDR2 is FYEKMQ (reference sequence). This CDR3 spans 15 amino acids. CDR3: CASSLGQTSTDTQYF. In DNA, the CDR3 is TGTGCCAGCAGCCTTGGACAAACTAGCACAGATACGCAGTATTTT.

This clonotype was observed a handful of times. The chain joins TRBV4-2 to TRBJ1-6; unclear D gene. The germline V gene encodes CDR1 LGHNA and CDR2 YNFKEQ. Trimming stripped 3 bases from V and 8 bases from J, with 14 bases between. CDR3 length: 15 amino acids. The CDR3 is CASSQGRDQDSPLHF. The CDR3 DNA is TGTGCCAGCAGCCAGGGGAGAGACCAGGATTCACCCCTCCACTTT.

In its sample, this clonotype was seen a few times. The chain combines TRBV30 with TRBJ1-3, with D uncertain. Germline V CDR1 and CDR2: GTSNPN, SVGIG (reference sequence). CDR3 size: 15 residues. V was shortened by 3 bases and J by 4 bases, with 16 bases between the two germline ends. DNA for the CDR3: TGTGCCTGGAGCAACTCCGGAGCGTCCGGAAACACCATATATTTT. It is translated as CAWSNSGASGNTIYF.

This clonotype was counted a few times. The chain recombines TRBV27 with TRBJ1-6; 7 bases agree with TRBD1. Germline V CDR1 and CDR2: MNHEY, SMNVEV (reference sequence). Unmatched junction bases numbered 18, after V lost 5 bases and J lost 14 bases. CDR3 length: 16 amino acids. Here the CDR3 reads CASSIPTGSPPMALHF. The CDR3 coding sequence is TGTGCCAGCAGTATTCCGACAGGGTCCCCTCCGATGGCCCTCCACTTT.

This clonotype appeared many times. V usage is TRBV6-4 and J usage is TRBJ2-1, with D perhaps TRBD2 (5 bases). The CDR3 spans 12 residues. The germline CDR1 and CDR2 sequences are MRHNA and SNTAGT. Trimming took 3 bases from V and 9 from J, leaving 9 bases between them. Here the CDR3 DNA reads TGTGCCAGCAGTGATCTAGCTGGTGAGCAGTTCTTC. Translated: CASSDLAGEQFF.

This clonotype appeared many times. V and J are TRBV7-3 and TRBJ2-5; a weak D match, TRBD1 (5 bases). V lost 2 bases, J lost 5 bases, and 9 bases lay in between. The CDR3 has 13 amino acids. CDR1 SGHTA and CDR2 FQGTGA come from the germline V gene. The CDR3 reads CASSLGPGETQYF. The CDR3 region has the DNA TGTGCCAGCAGCTTAGGACCAGGGGAGACCCAGTACTTC.

V and J are TRBV5-5 and TRBJ1-5; 10 positions agree with TRBD1. Trimming cost V 5 bases and J 5 bases; bases outside gene matches: 7. The CDR3 contains 15 residues. In germline, CDR1 is SGHKS, CDR2 YYEKEE (reference sequence). The CDR3 DNA reads as TGTGCCAGCAGTGGGGGGACAGGGGACTATCAGCCCCAGCATTTT. Amino acid sequence: CASSGGTGDYQPQHF.

This clonotype was seen just once. The J gene is TRBJ1-1, the V gene TRBV5-4, with 8 nucleotides matching TRBD1. The CDR3 is made up of 20 amino acids. Trimming removed 4 bases from V and 1 base from J; junction bases left unmatched: 21. The germline CDR1 and CDR2 sequences are SGHNT and YYREEE (reference sequence). The CDR3 is CASSPLGYGTGISQNTEAFF. CDR3 coding DNA: TGTGCCAGCAGCCCACTGGGCTATGGGACAGGCATATCCCAGAACACTGAAGCTTTCTTT.

This clonotype was seen many times. The V call is TRBV7-2, the J call TRBJ2-5; 11 nucleotides align to TRBD2. Per germline, CDR1 SGHTA and CDR2 FQGNSA. Losses at the gene ends were 2 bases for V and 1 base for J; bases not matched to a gene: 3. There are 16 residues in the CDR3. The CDR3 protein is CASSLLAGGGQETQYF. The CDR3, as DNA: TGTGCCAGCAGCTTACTAGCGGGGGGCGGCCAAGAGACCCAGTACTTC.

The table lists this clonotype with many counts. This chain links TRBV19 with TRBJ1-2; 12 bases are shared with TRBD1. V trimming: 4 bases; J trimming: 4 bases; junction bases outside the gene matches: 4. There are 15 residues in the CDR3. Germline V gene sequence: CDR1 LNHDA, CDR2 SQIVND (reference sequence). CDR3 sequence reads: CASSTGQGAAYGYTF. CDR3 nucleotide sequence: TGTGCCAGTAGTACGGGACAGGGGGCGGCCTATGGCTACACCTTC. Combining the CDR3 with reference TRBV19 and TRBJ1-2 gives the whole variable domain DGGITQSPKYLFRKEGQNVTLSCEQNLNHDAMYWYRQDPGQGLRLIYYSQIVNDFQKGDIAEGYSVSREKKESFPLTVTSAQKNPTAFYLCASSTGQGAAYGYTFGSGTRLTVV.

This clonotype was recorded at least ten times. V usage is TRBV10-3 and J usage is TRBJ1-2; 7 positions match TRBD1. Germline lookup yields CDR1 ENHRY and CDR2 SYGVKD. V lost 6 bases to trimming and J lost 3 bases; unmatched junction nucleotides: 7. The CDR3 has 14 amino acids. Written as DNA, the CDR3 is TGTGCCATCAGGCCAGGGGGTCCGGACTATGGCTACACCTTC. This gives the protein CAIRPGGPDYGYTF.

This rearrangement joins TRBV21-1 to TRBJ1-5; the table's D gene call, TRBD1, was not cross checked with the DNA. TRBV21-1 is given as a pseudogene. This CDR3 is 16 amino acids long. CDR3 residues: CASSKVPCPGRKPQHF. The DNA for the CDR3 is TGTGCCAGCAGCAAAGTACCGTGCCCCGGAAGAAAGCCCCAGCATTTT.

The V gene is TRBV11-3, the J gene TRBJ2-3; perhaps TRBD2 as D (6 bases). Germline CDR1 and CDR2: SGHNT and YENEEA. The CDR3 totals 15 residues. Trimming shortened V by 1 base and J by 1 base, and 9 bases separated the two germline ends. For the CDR3, the DNA is TGTGCCAGCAGCTTAGTTGGCGGGGGCACAGATACGCAGTATTTT. Residues: CASSLVGGGTDTQYF.

The rearrangement uses TRBV18 and TRBJ1-2; a possible D gene is TRBD1 (5 bases). CDR3 length: 17 residues. Trimming pared 3 bases from V and 7 bases from J, leaving 24 bases between. Germline CDR1 is KGHSH and CDR2 is LQKENI. The CDR3 spells CASSPPNPGLPSSGYTF. The CDR3 coding sequence is TGTGCCAGCTCACCTCCAAATCCGGGACTCCCTTCGAGTGGCTACACCTTC.

This clonotype was seen ten or more times. The chain joins TRBV5-6 to TRBJ2-7; TRBD1 matches 8 bases. Germline V CDR1 and CDR2: SGHDT, YYEEEE. The CDR3 extends over 15 amino acids. Unmatched junction bases numbered 7, after V lost 1 base and J lost 4 bases. CDR3 residues: CASSLRWGQDYEQYF. The CDR3 DNA reads as TGTGCCAGCAGCTTGAGGTGGGGACAGGATTACGAGCAGTACTTC.